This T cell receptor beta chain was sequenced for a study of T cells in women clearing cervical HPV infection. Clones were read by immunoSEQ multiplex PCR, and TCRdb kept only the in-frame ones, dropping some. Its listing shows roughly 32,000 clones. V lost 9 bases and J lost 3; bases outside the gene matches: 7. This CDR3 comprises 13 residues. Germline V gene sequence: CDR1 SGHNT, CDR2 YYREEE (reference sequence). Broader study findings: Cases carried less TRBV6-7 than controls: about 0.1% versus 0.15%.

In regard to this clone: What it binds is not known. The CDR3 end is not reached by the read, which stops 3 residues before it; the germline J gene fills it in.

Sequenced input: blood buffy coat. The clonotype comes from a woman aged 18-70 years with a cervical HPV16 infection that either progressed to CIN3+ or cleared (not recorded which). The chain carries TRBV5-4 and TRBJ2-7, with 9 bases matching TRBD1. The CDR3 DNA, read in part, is TGTGCCACATGGGACAGGGACGTCTACGAG. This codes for CATWDRDVYE. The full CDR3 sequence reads CATWDRDVYEQYF. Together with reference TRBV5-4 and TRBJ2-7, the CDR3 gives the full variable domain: ETGVTQSPTHLIKTRGQQVTLRCSSQSGHNTVSWYQQALGQGPQFIFQYYREEENGRGNFPPRFSGLQFPNYSSELNVNALELDDSALYLCATWDRDVYEQYFGPGTRLTVT.